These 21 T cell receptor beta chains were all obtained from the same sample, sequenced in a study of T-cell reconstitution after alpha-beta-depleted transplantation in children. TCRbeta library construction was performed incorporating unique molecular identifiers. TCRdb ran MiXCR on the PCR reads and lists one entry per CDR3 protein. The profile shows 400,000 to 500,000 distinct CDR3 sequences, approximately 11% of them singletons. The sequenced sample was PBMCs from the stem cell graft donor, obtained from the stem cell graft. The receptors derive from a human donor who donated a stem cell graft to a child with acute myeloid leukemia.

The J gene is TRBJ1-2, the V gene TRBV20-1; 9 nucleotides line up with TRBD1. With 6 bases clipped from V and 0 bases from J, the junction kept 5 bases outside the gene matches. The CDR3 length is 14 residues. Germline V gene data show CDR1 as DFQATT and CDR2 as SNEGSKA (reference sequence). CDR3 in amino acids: CSARQGETNYGYTF. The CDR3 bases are TGCAGTGCAAGACAGGGGGAGACTAACTATGGCTACACCTTC.

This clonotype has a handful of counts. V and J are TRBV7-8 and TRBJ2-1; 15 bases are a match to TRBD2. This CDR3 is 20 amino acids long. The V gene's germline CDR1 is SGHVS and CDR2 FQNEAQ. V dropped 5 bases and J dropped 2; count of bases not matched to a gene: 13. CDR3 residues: CASSPRLRTSGRATYNEQFF. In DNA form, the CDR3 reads TGTGCCAGCAGCCCGCGACTGAGGACTAGCGGGAGGGCAACCTACAATGAGCAGTTCTTC.

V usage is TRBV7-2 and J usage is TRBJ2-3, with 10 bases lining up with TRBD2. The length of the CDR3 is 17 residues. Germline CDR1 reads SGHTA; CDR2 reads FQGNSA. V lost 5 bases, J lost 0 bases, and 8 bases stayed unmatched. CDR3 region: CASSPGWTSGSTDTQYF. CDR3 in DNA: TGTGCCAGCAGCCCCGGTTGGACTAGCGGCAGCACAGATACGCAGTATTTT. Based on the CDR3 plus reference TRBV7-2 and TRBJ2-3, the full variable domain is GAGVSQSPSNKVTEKGKDVELRCDPISGHTALYWYRQSLGQGLEFLIYFQGNSAPDKSGLPSDRFSAERTGGSVSTLTIQRTQQEDSAVYLCASSPGWTSGSTDTQYFGPGTRLTVL.

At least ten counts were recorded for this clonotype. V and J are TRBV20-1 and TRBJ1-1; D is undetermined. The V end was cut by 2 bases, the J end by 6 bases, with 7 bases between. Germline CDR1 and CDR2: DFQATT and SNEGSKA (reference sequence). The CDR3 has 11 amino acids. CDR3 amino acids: CSARRRSEAFF. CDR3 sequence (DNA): TGCAGTGCTAGACGTAGGTCTGAAGCTTTCTTT.

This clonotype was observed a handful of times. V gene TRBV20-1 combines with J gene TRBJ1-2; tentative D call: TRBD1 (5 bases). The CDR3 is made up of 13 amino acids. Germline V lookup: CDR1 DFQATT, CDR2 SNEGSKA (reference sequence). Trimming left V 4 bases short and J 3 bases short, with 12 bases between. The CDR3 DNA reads TGCAGTGCTACGGGGACCACGGACTATGGCTACACCTTC. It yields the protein CSATGTTDYGYTF.

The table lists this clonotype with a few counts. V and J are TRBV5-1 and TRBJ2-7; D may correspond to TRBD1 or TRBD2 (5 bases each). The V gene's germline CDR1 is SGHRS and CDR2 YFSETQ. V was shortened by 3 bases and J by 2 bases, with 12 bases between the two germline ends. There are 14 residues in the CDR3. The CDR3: CASSSGTSTYEQYF. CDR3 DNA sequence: TGCGCCAGCAGCTCCGGGACCTCCACCTACGAGCAGTACTTC.

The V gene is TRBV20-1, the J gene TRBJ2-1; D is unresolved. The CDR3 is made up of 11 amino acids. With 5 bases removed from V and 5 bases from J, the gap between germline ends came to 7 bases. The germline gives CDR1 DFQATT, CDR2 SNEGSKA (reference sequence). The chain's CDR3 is CSAPRHNEQFF. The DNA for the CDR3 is TGCAGTGCTCCACGGCACAATGAGCAGTTCTTC.

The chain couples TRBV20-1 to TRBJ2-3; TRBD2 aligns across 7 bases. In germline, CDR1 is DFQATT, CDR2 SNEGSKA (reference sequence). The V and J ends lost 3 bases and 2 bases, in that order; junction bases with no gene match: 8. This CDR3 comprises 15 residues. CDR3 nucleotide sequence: TGCAGTGCTAGGAGTCCACGGGGGGTCACAGATACGCAGTATTTT. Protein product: CSARSPRGVTDTQYF.

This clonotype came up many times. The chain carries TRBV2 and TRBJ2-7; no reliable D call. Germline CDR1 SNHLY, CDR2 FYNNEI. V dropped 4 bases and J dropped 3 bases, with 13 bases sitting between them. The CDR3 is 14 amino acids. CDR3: CASSALGRDYEQYF. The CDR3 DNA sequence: TGTGCCAGCAGTGCTCTCGGCAGAGACTACGAGCAGTACTTC.

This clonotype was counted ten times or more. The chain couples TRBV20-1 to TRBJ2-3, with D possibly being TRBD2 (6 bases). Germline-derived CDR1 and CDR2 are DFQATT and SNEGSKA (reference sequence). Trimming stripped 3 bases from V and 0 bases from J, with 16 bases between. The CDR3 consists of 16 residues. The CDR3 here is CSARKLGSGSTDTQYF. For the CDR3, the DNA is TGCAGTGCTAGGAAATTGGGTAGCGGAAGCACAGATACGCAGTATTTT.

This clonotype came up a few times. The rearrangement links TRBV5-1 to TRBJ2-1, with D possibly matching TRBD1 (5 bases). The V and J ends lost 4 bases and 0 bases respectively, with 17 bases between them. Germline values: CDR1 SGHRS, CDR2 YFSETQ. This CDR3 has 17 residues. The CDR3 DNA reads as TGCGCCAGCAGCCCTTACGAGACAGCTAGCTCCTACAATGAGCAGTTCTTC. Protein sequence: CASSPYETASSYNEQFF.

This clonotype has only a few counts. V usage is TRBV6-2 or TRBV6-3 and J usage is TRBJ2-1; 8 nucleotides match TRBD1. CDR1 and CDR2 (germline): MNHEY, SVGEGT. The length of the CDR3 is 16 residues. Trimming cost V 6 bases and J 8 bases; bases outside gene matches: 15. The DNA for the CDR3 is TGTGCCAGCAGCCCGGGACGGACAGGGCTTTTGGATGAGCAGTTCTTC. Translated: CASSPGRTGLLDEQFF.

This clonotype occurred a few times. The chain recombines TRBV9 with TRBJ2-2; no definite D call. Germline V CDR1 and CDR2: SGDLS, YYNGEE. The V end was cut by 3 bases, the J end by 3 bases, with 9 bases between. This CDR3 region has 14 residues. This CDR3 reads CASSGYFDTGELFF. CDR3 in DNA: TGTGCCAGCAGCGGGTACTTCGACACCGGGGAGCTGTTTTTT.

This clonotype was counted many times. The CDR3 loop reads CSVPGGGYEQYF. The CDR3 DNA reads as TGCAGTGTCCCCGGCGGAGGATACGAGCAGTACTTC. The chain links TRBV20-1 to TRBJ2-7, with D maybe TRBD2 (5 bases). Trimming left V 7 bases short and J 4 bases short, with 14 bases between. The length of the CDR3 is 12 residues. Germline V gene data show CDR1 as DFQATT and CDR2 as SNEGSKA (reference sequence).

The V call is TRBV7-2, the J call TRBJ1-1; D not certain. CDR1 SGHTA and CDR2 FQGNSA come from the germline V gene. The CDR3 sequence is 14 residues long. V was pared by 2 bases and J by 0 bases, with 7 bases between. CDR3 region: CASSLMTVNTEAFF. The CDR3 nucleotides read TGTGCCAGCAGCTTAATGACGGTGAACACTGAAGCTTTCTTT.

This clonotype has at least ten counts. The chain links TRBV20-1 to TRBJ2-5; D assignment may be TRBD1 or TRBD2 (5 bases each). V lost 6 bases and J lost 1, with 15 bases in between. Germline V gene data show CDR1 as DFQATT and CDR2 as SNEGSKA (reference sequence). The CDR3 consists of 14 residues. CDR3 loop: CSANSGLPQETQYF. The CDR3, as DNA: TGCAGTGCCAATTCGGGGCTACCCCAAGAGACCCAGTACTTC.

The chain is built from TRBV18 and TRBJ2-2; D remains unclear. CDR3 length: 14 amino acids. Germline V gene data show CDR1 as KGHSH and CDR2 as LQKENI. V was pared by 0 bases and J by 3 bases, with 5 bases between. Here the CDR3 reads CASSPPPDTGELFF. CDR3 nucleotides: TGTGCCAGCTCACCACCCCCGGACACCGGGGAGCTGTTTTTT. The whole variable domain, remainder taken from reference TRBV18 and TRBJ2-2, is NAGVMQNPRHLVRRRGQEARLRCSPMKGHSHVYWYRQLPEEGLKFMVYLQKENIIDESGMPKERFSAEFPKEGPSILRIQQVVRGDSAAYFCASSPPPDTGELFFGEGSRLTVL.

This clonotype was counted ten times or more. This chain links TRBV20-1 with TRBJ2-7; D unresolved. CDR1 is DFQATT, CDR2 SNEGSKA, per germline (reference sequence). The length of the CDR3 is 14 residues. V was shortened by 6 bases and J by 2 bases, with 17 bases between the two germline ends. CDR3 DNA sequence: TGCAGTGCGTACTCCATAGTTAGTACCTACGAGCAGTACTTC. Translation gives CSAYSIVSTYEQYF.

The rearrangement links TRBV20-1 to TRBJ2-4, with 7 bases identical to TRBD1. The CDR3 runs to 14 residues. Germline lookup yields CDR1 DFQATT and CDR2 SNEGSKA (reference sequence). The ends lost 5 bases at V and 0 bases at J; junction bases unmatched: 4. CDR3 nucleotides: TGCAGTGCTTCCTGGACAGGAGCCAAAAACATTCAGTACTTC. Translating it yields CSASWTGAKNIQYF.

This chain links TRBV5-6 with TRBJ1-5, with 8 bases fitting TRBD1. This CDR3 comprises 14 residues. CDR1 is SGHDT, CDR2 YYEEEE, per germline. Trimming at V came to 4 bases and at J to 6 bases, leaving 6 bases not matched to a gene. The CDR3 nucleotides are TGTGCCAGCAGCCCAGGACAGGGCGTTCAGCCCCAGCATTTT. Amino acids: CASSPGQGVQPQHF. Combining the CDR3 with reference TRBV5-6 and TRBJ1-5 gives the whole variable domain DAGVTQSPTHLIKTRGQQVTLRCSPKSGHDTVSWYQQALGQGPQFIFQYYEEEERQRGNFPDRFSGHQFPNYSSELNVNALLLGDSALYLCASSPGQGVQPQHFGDGTRLSIL.

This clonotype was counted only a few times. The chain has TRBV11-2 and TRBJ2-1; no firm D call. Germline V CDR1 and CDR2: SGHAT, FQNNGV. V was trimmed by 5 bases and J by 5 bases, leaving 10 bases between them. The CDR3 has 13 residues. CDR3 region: CASSDALNNEQFF. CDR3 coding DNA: TGTGCCAGCAGCGACGCCCTTAACAATGAGCAGTTCTTC.